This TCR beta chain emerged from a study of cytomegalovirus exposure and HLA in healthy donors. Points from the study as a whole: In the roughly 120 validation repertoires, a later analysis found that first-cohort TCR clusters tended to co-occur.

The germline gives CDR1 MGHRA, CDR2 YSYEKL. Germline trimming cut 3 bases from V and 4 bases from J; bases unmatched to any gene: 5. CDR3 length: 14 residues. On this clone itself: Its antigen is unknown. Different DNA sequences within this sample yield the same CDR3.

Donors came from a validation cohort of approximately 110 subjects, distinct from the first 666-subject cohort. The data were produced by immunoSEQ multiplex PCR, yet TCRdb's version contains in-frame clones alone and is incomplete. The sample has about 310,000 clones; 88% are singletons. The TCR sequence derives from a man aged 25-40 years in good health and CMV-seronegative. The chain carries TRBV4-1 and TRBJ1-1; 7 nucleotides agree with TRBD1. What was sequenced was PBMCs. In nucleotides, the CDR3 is TGCGCCAGCAGCCATAGACAGGGCAGCACTGAAGCTTTCTTT. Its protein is CASSHRQGSTEAFF.